A single sample is the source of the 11 T cell receptor beta chains below, sequenced in a study of cytomegalovirus exposure and HLA in healthy donors. The PCR employed 60 Vbeta primers together with 13 Jbeta primers. Profiling relied on immunoSEQ multiplex PCR, and the TCRdb table lists in-frame clones only, not all of them. The profile shows around 140,000 clones, about two thirds of them singletons. Material for sequencing was PBMCs. Receptor source: a man aged 50-60 years in good health and CMV-seropositive.

The rearrangement joins TRBV28 to TRBJ1-1, with 7 positions matching TRBD1. CDR3 length equals 15 residues. The germline V gene encodes CDR1 MDHEN and CDR2 SYDVKM. The ends lost 6 bases at V and 6 bases at J; junction bases unmatched: 13. The CDR3 loop reads CASRPGTVKVAEAFF. In DNA, the CDR3 is TGTGCCAGCAGACCAGGGACAGTAAAGGTCGCTGAAGCTTTCTTT.

This chain links TRBV5-1 with TRBJ2-7, with 12 bases that match TRBD2. Per the germline V gene, CDR1 is SGHRS and CDR2 is YFSETQ. Trimming removed 4 bases from V and 4 bases from J; junction bases left unmatched: 9. The CDR3 has 16 residues. The CDR3: CASSPGTSGRVYEQYF. CDR3 nucleotides: TGCGCCAGCAGCCCCGGGACTAGCGGGCGGGTTTACGAGCAGTACTTC.

CDR3 residues: CASSSSGQATNEKLFF. The CDR3 DNA is TGTGCCAGCAGCTCCTCCGGACAGGCAACTAATGAAAAACTGTTTTTT. The chain has TRBV11-3 and TRBJ1-4; the match to TRBD1 covers 7 bases. Germline CDR1 is SGHNT and CDR2 is YENEEA. This CDR3 contains 16 residues. Unmatched junction bases numbered 5, after V lost 4 bases and J lost 0 bases.

This clone has a single count. The rearrangement uses TRBV6-5 and TRBJ2-7; D gene unclear. V lost 5 bases to trimming and J lost 4 bases, with 12 bases between them. Germline V gene lookup returns CDR1 MNHEY and CDR2 SVGAGI. CDR3 length equals 13 residues. The CDR3 protein is CASSARRGYEQYF. CDR3 coding DNA: TGTGCCAGCAGTGCACGCAGAGGATACGAGCAGTACTTC.

Comments on this clone: This CDR3 is also generated by other DNA sequences in the sample. The chain is built from TRBV5-1 and TRBJ1-2; 9 nucleotides line up with TRBD1. The length of the CDR3 is 15 residues. The J segment lost 2 bases and the V segment lost 0 bases, leaving 2 bases of the junction unmatched. CDR1 SGHRS and CDR2 YFSETQ come from the germline V gene. The CDR3 sequence is CASSLAGTGNYGYTF. For the CDR3, the DNA is TGCGCCAGCAGCTTGGCGGGGACAGGGAACTATGGCTACACCTTC.

The chain carries TRBV10-1 and TRBJ1-6; D is possibly TRBD1 (5 bases). V lost 2 bases and J lost 7, with 9 bases in between. The CDR3 is 14 amino acids. Germline V gives CDR1 WNHNN, CDR2 SYGVQD (reference sequence). The CDR3 sequence is CASSERQGNSPLHF. The CDR3 DNA sequence: TGCGCCAGCAGTGAGCGTCAGGGAAATTCACCCCTCCACTTT.

About this clone itself: Other DNA sequences within the sample encode an identical CDR3. The gene calls are TRBV6-5 and TRBJ1-6; D is uncertain. Trimming took 3 bases from V and 7 from J, leaving 4 bases between them. The germline CDR1 and CDR2 sequences are MNHEY and SVGAGI. CDR3 length equals 12 residues. In DNA form, the CDR3 reads TGTGCCAGCAGTTATCTCAATTCACCCCTCCACTTT. This gives the protein CASSYLNSPLHF.

V and J are TRBV1 and TRBJ2-3; the table names TRBD2, a call not compared with the DNA. TRBV1 is annotated as a pseudogene. The CDR3 runs 18 residues. In DNA, the CDR3 is TGCACCAGCAGCCAAGATAGGGCTAGCGGGGGTAGCACAGATACGCAGTATTTT. Encoded protein: CTSSQDRASGGSTDTQYF.

This chain connects TRBV6-1 to TRBJ1-2, with a weak D call TRBD1 (6 bases). This CDR3 has 14 residues. Deletions cut 1 base from V and 3 bases from J, with 9 bases between. Per germline, CDR1 MNHNS and CDR2 SASEGT. The CDR3 here is CASSEETGYYGYTF. CDR3 sequence (DNA): TGTGCCAGCAGTGAAGAAACAGGGTACTATGGCTACACCTTC.

In regard to this clone: An end of the junction does not agree with germline; a read error may underlie this. V usage is TRBV6-6 and J usage is TRBJ2-7, with 7 bases matching TRBD1. Germline loops: CDR1 MNHNY, CDR2 SVGAGI (reference sequence). CDR3 size: 16 residues. The CDR3 protein is CANSYGPTGMRYEQYF. The CDR3 nucleotides are TGTGCCAACAGTTACGGGCCGACAGGGATGAGGTACGAGCAGTACTTC.

The genes are TRBV18 and TRBJ1-1, with D maybe TRBD1 (6 bases). This CDR3 has 14 amino acids. Trimming took 8 bases from V and 4 from J, leaving 17 bases between them. Germline V gene data show CDR1 as KGHSH and CDR2 as LQKENI. This CDR3 is CASTLGGGGTEAFF. DNA for the CDR3: TGTGCCAGCACCTTAGGGGGAGGGGGCACTGAAGCTTTCTTT.